This entry features one T cell receptor (beta chain) sequence. What it binds is not known. This sample stems from a study of blood T cells in healthy people across ages. Study-wide results and caveats: Estimates based on one million T cells were treated as lower bounds. Unsorted PBMC input precluded a conclusive naive versus antigen-experienced comparison. There were more naive CD4+ cells and higher diversity in long-lived donors than in aged donors.

Then a second PCR, running roughly 6 to 12 cycles, was carried out with a sample-barcoded 5' primer and a J-beta primer mix. One entry per CDR3 protein results from TCRdb running MiXCR on the 5' RACE reads. This sample has about 1.4 million distinct CDR3 sequences, with almost 60% found just once. Isolated per sample were at least 7 million PBMCs. There are 13 residues in the CDR3. The V gene lost 6 bases and the J gene lost 1 base, with 9 bases spanning the gap. Germline assignment: CDR1 MNHNY and CDR2 SVGAGI (reference sequence). The rearrangement joins TRBV6-6 to TRBJ1-1; D not resolved. What was sequenced was blood. This TCR was sampled from a man between 18 and 35 years old in good health. CDR3 loop: CASRPPANTEAFF. CDR3 nucleotides: TGTGCCAGCAGACCCCCAGCGAACACTGAAGCTTTCTTT.